This TCR beta chain is drawn from a study of blood T cell repertoires in COVID-19. The overall study: PBMCs, B-cell-depleted T cells, or T cells were the source of the cDNA or gDNA that made up the material.

Under the authors' procedure: Scientists estimated how many nucleated cells there were by amplifying reference gene primers. Assay used: immunoSEQ multiplex PCR; TCRdb lists only in-frame clones, some missing. V and J calls and clone size are as listed in that table; D and trimming were resolved from the DNA. The sample has 70,000 to 95,000 clones; around 82% are singletons. The germline V gene has CDR1 SGHTA and CDR2 FQGTGA. The CDR3 is 15 residues long. V shed 5 bases and J shed 0 bases, with 10 bases lying between them. The table lists this clone with a few counts. V usage is TRBV7-3 and J usage is TRBJ2-2; D gene ambiguous. Material for sequencing was peripheral blood. This clonotype originated in a human donor in a cohort sampled during active COVID-19. CDR3 in amino acids: CASSPQASNTGELFF. The CDR3 region has the DNA TGTGCCAGCAGCCCCCAGGCTTCGAACACCGGGGAGCTGTTTTTT.